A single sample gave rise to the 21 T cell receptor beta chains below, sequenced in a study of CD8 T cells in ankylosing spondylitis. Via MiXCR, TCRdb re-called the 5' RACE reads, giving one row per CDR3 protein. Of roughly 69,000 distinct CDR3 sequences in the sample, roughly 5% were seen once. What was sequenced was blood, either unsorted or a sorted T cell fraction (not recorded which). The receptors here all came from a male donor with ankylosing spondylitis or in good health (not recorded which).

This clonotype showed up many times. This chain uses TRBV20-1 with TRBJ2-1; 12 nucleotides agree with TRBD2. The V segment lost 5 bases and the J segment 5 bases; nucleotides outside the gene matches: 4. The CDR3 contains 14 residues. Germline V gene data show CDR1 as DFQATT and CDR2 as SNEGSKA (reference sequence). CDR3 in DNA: TGCAGTGCTCCAGGACTAGCGGGGCACAATGAGCAGTTCTTC. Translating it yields CSAPGLAGHNEQFF.

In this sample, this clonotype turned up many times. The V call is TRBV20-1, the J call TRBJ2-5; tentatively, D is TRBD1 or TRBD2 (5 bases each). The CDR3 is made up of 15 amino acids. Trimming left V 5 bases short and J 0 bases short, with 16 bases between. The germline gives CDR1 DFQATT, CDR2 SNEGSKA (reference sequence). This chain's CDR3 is CSAPAAQDYQETQYF. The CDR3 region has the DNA TGCAGTGCTCCAGCCGCACAGGACTACCAAGAGACCCAGTACTTC.

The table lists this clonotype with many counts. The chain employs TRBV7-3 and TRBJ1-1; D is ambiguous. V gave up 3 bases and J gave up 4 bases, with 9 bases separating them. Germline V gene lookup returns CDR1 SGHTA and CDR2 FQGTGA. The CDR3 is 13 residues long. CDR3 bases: TGTGCCAGCAGCTTTCCAGAAGGCACTGAAGCTTTCTTT. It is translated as CASSFPEGTEAFF.

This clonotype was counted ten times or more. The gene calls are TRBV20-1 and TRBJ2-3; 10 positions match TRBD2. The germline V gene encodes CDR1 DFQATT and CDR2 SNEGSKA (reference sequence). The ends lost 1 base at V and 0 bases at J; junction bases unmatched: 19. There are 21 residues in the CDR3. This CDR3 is CSARALASGGPWGASTDTQYF. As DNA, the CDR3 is TGCAGTGCTAGAGCACTGGCTAGCGGGGGCCCCTGGGGCGCAAGCACAGATACGCAGTATTTT.

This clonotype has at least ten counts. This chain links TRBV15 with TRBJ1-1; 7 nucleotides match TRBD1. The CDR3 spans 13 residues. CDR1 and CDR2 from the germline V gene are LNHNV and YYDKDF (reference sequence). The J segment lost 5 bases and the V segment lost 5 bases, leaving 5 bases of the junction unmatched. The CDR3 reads CATSAQGSTEAFF. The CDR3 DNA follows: TGTGCCACCAGCGCACAGGGGTCAACTGAAGCTTTCTTT.

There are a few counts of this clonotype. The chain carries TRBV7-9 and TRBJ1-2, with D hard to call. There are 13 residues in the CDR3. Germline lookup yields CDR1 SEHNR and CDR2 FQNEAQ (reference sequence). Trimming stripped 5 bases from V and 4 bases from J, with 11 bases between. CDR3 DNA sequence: TGTGCCAGCAGCCCAAGTGGGCCCTATGGCTACACCTTC. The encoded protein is CASSPSGPYGYTF.

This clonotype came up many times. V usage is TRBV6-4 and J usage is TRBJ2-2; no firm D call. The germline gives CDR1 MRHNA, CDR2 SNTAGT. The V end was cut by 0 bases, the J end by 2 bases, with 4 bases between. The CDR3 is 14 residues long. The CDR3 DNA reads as TGTGCCAGCAGTGACTCGACAAACACCGGGGAGCTGTTTTTT. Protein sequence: CASSDSTNTGELFF.

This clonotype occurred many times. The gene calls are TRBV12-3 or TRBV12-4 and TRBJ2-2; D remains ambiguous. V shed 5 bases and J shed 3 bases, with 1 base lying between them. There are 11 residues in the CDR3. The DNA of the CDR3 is TGTGCCAGCAGTCACACCGGGGAGCTGTTTTTT. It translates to CASSHTGELFF.

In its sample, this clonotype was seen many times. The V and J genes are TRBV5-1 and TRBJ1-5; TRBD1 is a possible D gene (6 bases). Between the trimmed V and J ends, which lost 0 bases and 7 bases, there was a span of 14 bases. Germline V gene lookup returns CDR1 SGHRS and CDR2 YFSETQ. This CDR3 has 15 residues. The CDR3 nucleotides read TGCGCCAGCAGCTTGGAGGGGACAATTGGACAGCCCCAGCATTTT. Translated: CASSLEGTIGQPQHF.

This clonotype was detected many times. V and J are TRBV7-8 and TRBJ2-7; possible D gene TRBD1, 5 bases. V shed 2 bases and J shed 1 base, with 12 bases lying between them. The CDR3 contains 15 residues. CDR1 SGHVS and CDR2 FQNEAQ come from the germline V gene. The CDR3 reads CASSLPATVSYEQYF. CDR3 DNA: TGTGCCAGCAGCTTACCCGCGACAGTGTCCTACGAGCAGTACTTC. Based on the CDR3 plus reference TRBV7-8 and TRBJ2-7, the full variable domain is GAGVSQSPRYKVAKRGQDVALRCDPISGHVSLFWYQQALGQGPEFLTYFQNEAQLDKSGLPSDRFFAERPEGSVSTLKIQRTQQEDSAVYLCASSLPATVSYEQYFGPGTRLTVT.

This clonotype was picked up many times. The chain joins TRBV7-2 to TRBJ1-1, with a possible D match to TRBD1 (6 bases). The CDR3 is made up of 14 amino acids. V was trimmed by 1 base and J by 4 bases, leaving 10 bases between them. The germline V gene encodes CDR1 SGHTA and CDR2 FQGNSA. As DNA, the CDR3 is TGTGCCAGCAGCTTAGATAACAGGGCCACTGAAGCTTTCTTT. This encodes CASSLDNRATEAFF.

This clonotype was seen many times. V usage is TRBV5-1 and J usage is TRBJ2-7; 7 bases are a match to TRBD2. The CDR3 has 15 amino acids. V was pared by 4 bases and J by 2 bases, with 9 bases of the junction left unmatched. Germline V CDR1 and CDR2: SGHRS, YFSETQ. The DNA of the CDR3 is TGCGCCAGCAGCATTCTGGGAGGGACGACCTACGAGCAGTACTTC. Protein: CASSILGGTTYEQYF.

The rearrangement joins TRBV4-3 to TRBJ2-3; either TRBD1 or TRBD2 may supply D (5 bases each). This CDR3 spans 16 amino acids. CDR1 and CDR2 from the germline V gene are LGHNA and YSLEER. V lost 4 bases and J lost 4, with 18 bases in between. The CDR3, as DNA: TGCGCCAGCAGCCTAAAATCCGCAGGGACGCCAGATACGCAGTATTTT. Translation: CASSLKSAGTPDTQYF.

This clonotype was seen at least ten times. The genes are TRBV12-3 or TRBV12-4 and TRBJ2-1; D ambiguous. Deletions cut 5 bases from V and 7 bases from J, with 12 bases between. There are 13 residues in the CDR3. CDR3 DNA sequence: TGTGCCAGCAGTCTCGGACCCCTGAATGAGCAGTTCTTC. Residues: CASSLGPLNEQFF.

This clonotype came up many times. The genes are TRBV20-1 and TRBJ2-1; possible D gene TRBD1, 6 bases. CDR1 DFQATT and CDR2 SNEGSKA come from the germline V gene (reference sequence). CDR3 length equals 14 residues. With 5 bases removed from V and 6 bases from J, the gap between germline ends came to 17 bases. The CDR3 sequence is CSAHGTRDGNEQFF. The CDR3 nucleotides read TGCAGTGCTCACGGGACACGAGACGGCAATGAGCAGTTCTTC.

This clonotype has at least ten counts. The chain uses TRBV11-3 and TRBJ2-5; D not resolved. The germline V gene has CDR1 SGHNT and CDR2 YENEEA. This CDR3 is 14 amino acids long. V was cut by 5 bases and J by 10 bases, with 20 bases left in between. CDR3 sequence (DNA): TGTGCCAGCAGCACCCACCCCGGCAGCTCAATCCAGTACTTC. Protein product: CASSTHPGSSIQYF.

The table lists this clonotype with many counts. In DNA, the CDR3 is TGTGCCAGCAGCCAAAGCTCCTATAATTCACCCCTCCACTTT. Translation gives CASSQSSYNSPLHF. The V and J genes are TRBV7-2 and TRBJ1-6; D remains unclear. Germline V CDR1 and CDR2: SGHTA, FQGNSA. Trimming cost V 5 bases and J 0 bases, with 5 bases left between them. The CDR3 is 14 residues long. Based on the CDR3 plus reference TRBV7-2 and TRBJ1-6, the full variable domain is GAGVSQSPSNKVTEKGKDVELRCDPISGHTALYWYRQSLGQGLEFLIYFQGNSAPDKSGLPSDRFSAERTGGSVSTLTIQRTQQEDSAVYLCASSQSSYNSPLHFGNGTRLTVT.

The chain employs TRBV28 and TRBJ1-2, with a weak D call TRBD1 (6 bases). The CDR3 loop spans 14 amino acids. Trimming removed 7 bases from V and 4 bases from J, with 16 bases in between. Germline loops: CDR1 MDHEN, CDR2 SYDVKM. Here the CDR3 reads CASTIRGGPYGYTF. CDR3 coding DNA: TGTGCCAGCACAATCAGAGGGGGACCCTATGGCTACACCTTC.

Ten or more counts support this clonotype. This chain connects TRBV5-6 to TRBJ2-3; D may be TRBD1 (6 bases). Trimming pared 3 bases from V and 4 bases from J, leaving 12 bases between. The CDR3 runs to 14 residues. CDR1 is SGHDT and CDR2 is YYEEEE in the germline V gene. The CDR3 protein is CASSSQTGADTQYF. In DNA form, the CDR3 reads TGTGCCAGCAGCTCCCAGACAGGAGCAGATACGCAGTATTTT.

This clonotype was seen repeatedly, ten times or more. This CDR3 reads CASSLQGRNEQFF. The CDR3 DNA is TGTGCCAGCAGTCTACAGGGGCGGAATGAGCAGTTCTTC. V and J are TRBV12-3 or TRBV12-4 and TRBJ2-1; 7 bases map to TRBD1. There are 13 residues in the CDR3. V lost 5 bases and J lost 7; bases outside the gene matches: 5.

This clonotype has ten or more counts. This CDR3 is CASSPVTIEAFF. The CDR3 DNA is TGTGCCAGCAGCCCTGTAACAATCGAAGCTTTCTTT. The J gene is TRBJ1-1, the V gene TRBV11-2; D is unresolved. Germline lookup yields CDR1 SGHAT and CDR2 FQNNGV. V lost 5 bases to trimming and J lost 8 bases, with 12 bases between them. The CDR3 contains 12 residues.